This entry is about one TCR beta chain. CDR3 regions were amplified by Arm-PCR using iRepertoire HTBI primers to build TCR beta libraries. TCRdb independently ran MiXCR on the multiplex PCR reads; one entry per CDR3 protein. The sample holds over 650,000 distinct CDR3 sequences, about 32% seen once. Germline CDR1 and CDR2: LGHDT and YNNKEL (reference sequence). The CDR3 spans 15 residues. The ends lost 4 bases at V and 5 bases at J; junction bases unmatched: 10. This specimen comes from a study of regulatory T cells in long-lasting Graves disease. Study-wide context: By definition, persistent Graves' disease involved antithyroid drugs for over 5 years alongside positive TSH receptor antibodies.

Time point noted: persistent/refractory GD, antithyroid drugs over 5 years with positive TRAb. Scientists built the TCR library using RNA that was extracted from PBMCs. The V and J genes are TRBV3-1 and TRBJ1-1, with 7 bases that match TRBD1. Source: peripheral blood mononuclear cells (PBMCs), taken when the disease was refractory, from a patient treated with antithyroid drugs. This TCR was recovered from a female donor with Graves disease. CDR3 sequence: CASSLIQTGRTEAFF. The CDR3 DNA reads TGTGCCAGCAGCCTCATCCAGACAGGGCGGACTGAAGCTTTCTTT.